These T cell receptor beta chains were read from a single sample in a study of radiotherapy plus CTLA-4 blockade in lung cancer. The table came from immunoSEQ multiplex PCR; TCRdb's copy has only in-frame clones and leaves some out. The sample lists 80,000 to 100,000 clones; about 81% were seen once. The sample was peripheral blood, taken from a patient treated with radiotherapy plus ipilimumab. Receptor source: a human donor with non-small cell lung cancer who had a partial response to radiotherapy plus ipilimumab. CDR3s include the opening cysteine and the closing phenylalanine or tryptophan. The D gene is left open where the match is weak. Clone size is not always given. Where it is, it says once, few, many or a class for expanded clones.

V gene,clone size,D gene,J gene,CDR3 DNA,CDR3 protein
TRBV7-8,-,TRBD2,TRBJ2-7,TGTGCCAGCAGCTTATTTGTAGGGACTACGAGCGAGCAGTACTTC,CASSLFVGTTSEQYF
TRBV27,-,TRBD2,TRBJ2-2,TGTGCCAGCGGGCGGTTAGCGGGGTACACCGGGGAGCTGTTTTTT,CASGRLAGYTGELFF
TRBV16,-,TRBD1,TRBJ2-1,TGTGCCAGCAGCCTACAGGGGTTGAAAGGTTCGGGCAATGAGCAGTTCTTC,CASSLQGLKGSGNEQFF
TRBV7-9,-,-,TRBJ2-7,TGTGCCAGCAGCACGCTGGGGGGATCCTACGAGCAGTACTTC,CASSTLGGSYEQYF
TRBV16,-,-,TRBJ2-7,TGTGCCAGCAGCCTTATGGCAGGGTCCTACGAGCAGTACTTC,CASSLMAGSYEQYF
TRBV18,-,-,TRBJ1-2,TGTGCCAGCTCACGTAGGATCCCAGAGGATGGCTACACCTTC,CASSRRIPEDGYTF
TRBV11-2,-,TRBD1,TRBJ2-7,TGTGCCAGCAGCTTTCAACGCGGGACAGGGGCCTACGAGCAGTACTTC,CASSFQRGTGAYEQYF
TRBV7-2,-,TRBD2,TRBJ2-3,TGTGCCAGCAGCTTAAGCCTAGCGGGAGATACGCAGTATTTT,CASSLSLAGDTQYF
TRBV28,-,-,TRBJ1-5,TGTGCCAGCAGGCTTGGGGGGGGCAATCAGCCCCAGCATTTT,CASRLGGGNQPQHF
TRBV7-3,-,-,TRBJ2-5,TGTGCCAGCAGCTCCACTAGCAAAGAGACCCAGTACTTC,CASSSTSKETQYF
TRBV5-1,-,-,TRBJ1-1,TGCGCCAGCAGCCGGTTATCGGGGAACACTGAAGCTTTCTTT,CASSRLSGNTEAFF
TRBV18,-,-,TRBJ2-1,TGTGCCAGCTCACCACCGGCAGGGCGGCGTGAGCAGTTCTTC,CASSPPAGRREQFF
TRBV28,once,TRBD2,TRBJ2-7,TGTGCCAGCAGTCCTCGGACTAGCGGGAGCTACGAGCAGTACTTC,CASSPRTSGSYEQYF
TRBV27,-,-,TRBJ2-7,TGTGCCAGCAGTTTGTTGGCGGGCGAGCAGTACTTC,CASSLLAGEQYF
TRBV2,-,TRBD1,TRBJ1-2,TGTGCCAGCAGTGGGAGGGACAGGGAAGGCTACACCTTC,CASSGRDREGYTF
TRBV7-9,-,TRBD1,TRBJ1-3,TGTGCCAGCAGCCATCCCGGCGACAGGGCCAGTGGAAACACCATATATTTT,CASSHPGDRASGNTIYF
TRBV7-3,-,TRBD2,TRBJ2-2,TGTGCCAGCAGCCGCGGGGGGCAGGCCGGGGAGCTGTTTTTT,CASSRGGQAGELFF
TRBV11-2,-,TRBD1,TRBJ1-2,TGTGCCAGCAGCTTGAGGACGGGACAGGGTATATCGAACTATGGCTACACCTTC,CASSLRTGQGISNYGYTF
TRBV7-2,-,TRBD1,TRBJ2-7,TGTGCCAGCAGACTCACAGGGGGCACAGCGTACGAGCAGTACTTC,CASRLTGGTAYEQYF
TRBV27,-,-,TRBJ2-1,TGTGCCAGCAGTTCCCGGGACACTCGCAATGAGCAGTTCTTC,CASSSRDTRNEQFF
TRBV11-2,-,TRBD2,TRBJ2-1,TGTGCCAGCAGCTCTCGGGAGGCCCTACTTTACAATGAGCAGTTCTTC,CASSSREALLYNEQFF
TRBV18,-,-,TRBJ2-2,TGTGCCAGCTCACCGCTAGGACAGACCGGGGAGCTGTTTTTT,CASSPLGQTGELFF
TRBV18,-,TRBD2,TRBJ2-3,TGTGCCAGCTCCCCTGGGACTAGCGGGAGCACAGATACGCAGTATTTT,CASSPGTSGSTDTQYF
TRBV7-2,-,TRBD2,TRBJ2-7,TGTGCCAGCAGCTCTACTAGCGGGAGCTACGAGCAGTACTTC,CASSSTSGSYEQYF
TRBV18,few,TRBD1,TRBJ1-1,TGTGCCAGCTCACCACCCTCGACAGGGGCCGAAGCTTTCTTT,CASSPPSTGAEAFF
TRBV19,-,TRBD1,TRBJ1-5,TGTGCCAGTAGTGCCGAGGGGACAGGCAATCAGCCCCAGCATTTT,CASSAEGTGNQPQHF
TRBV18,-,-,TRBJ2-4,TGTGCCAGCTCGGCCGAAAACATTCAGTACTTC,CASSAENIQYF
TRBV7-3,-,TRBD2,TRBJ2-1,TGTGCCAGCAGCCTCCAGCGGGAGGGCAATGAGCAGTTCTTC,CASSLQREGNEQFF
TRBV5-5,-,-,TRBJ2-3,TGTGCCAGCAGCTTGGCCTCAGTCGCCGCAGATACGCAGTATTTT,CASSLASVAADTQYF
TRBV30,-,TRBD2,TRBJ2-7,TGTGCCTGGAATAGCGGGAATGGCTACGAGCAGTACTTC,CAWNSGNGYEQYF
TRBV5-4,-,-,TRBJ2-3,TGTGCCAGCAGTATCCCCCCGACAGACACAGATACGCAGTATTTT,CASSIPPTDTDTQYF
TRBV28,-,TRBD1,TRBJ2-7,TGTGCCAGCAGGCAAATTCACCGGGACAGGGCCCTCTACGAGCAGTACTTC,CASRQIHRDRALYEQYF
TRBV5-1,-,TRBD1,TRBJ2-7,TGCGCCAGCAGCTCTCCGGACAGGTACGAGCAGTACTTC,CASSSPDRYEQYF
TRBV2,once,-,TRBJ1-1,TGTGCCAGCAGTGGACAGGTGAACACTGAAGCTTTCTTT,CASSGQVNTEAFF
TRBV7-9,-,TRBD2,TRBJ2-1,TGTGCCAGCAGCTTAACCCTTGGGACTAGCGGTAACAATGAGCAGTTCTTC,CASSLTLGTSGNNEQFF
TRBV5-6,-,-,TRBJ2-2,TGTGCCAGCAGCCTCGTTATGCAGGGGGGTAACACCGGGGAGCTGTTTTTT,CASSLVMQGGNTGELFF
TRBV5-1,-,TRBD1,TRBJ2-1,TGCGCCAGCAGCTTGGGAAGAGGGACAGGGGTCTACAATGAGCAGTTCTTC,CASSLGRGTGVYNEQFF
TRBV7-9,-,-,TRBJ1-4,TGTGCCAGCAGCTTCAGGACAGATGAAAAACTGTTTTTT,CASSFRTDEKLFF
TRBV28,-,-,TRBJ1-1,TGTGCCAGCAGTTTACAGGGTACTGAAGCTTTCTTT,CASSLQGTEAFF
TRBV9,-,TRBD1,TRBJ1-5,TGTGCCAGCAGCGCTCAGACAGGGCCAAATCAGCCCCAGCATTTT,CASSAQTGPNQPQHF
TRBV18,-,-,TRBJ1-2,TGTGCCAGCTCACGGACAGAGTCGCTATCTAACTATGGCTACACCTTC,CASSRTESLSNYGYTF
TRBV15,-,-,TRBJ2-5,TGTGCCACCAGCAGAGGAGATCTAGATCCGGGGGAGACCCAGTACTTC,CATSRGDLDPGETQYF
TRBV5-1,many,-,TRBJ1-5,TGCGCCAGCAGCTTGTCTCCAGGTTCCAATCAGCCCCAGCATTTT,CASSLSPGSNQPQHF